This T cell receptor beta chain was profiled in a study of blood T cells in healthy people across ages. V lost 6 bases, J lost 1 base, and 12 bases lay in between. The CDR3 length is 14 residues. Germline-derived CDR1 and CDR2 are DFQATT and SNEGSKA (reference sequence). Sample-barcoded 5' priming and a J-beta primer mix drove a second PCR of roughly 6 to 12 cycles. TCRdb recomputed calls from the 5' RACE reads with MiXCR, one row per CDR3 protein. The repertoire holds roughly 550,000 distinct CDR3 sequences, with 24% as singletons. The same data also went into a second study, on T cells of mothers and their children.

This TCR came from a boy aged 5-17 years in good health. The chain employs TRBV20-1 and TRBJ2-2; TRBD1 might be the D (6 bases). Sequencing was performed on blood. The CDR3 protein is CSAPDRWNTGELFF. The CDR3 coding sequence is TGCAGTGCCCCGGACAGATGGAACACCGGGGAGCTGTTTTTT.